The present T cell receptor (beta chain) was sequenced within a study of shared T cell receptors in the human thymus. The germline V gene encodes CDR1 SGHKS and CDR2 YYEKEE (reference sequence). Trimming at V came to 3 bases and at J to 5 bases, leaving 13 bases not matched to a gene. This CDR3 spans 17 amino acids. The repertoire was sequenced with immunoSEQ multiplex PCR; TCRdb's copy has only in-frame clones and lacks some. Altogether 550,000 to 800,000 clones are present, approximately 83% being singletons, with the ten largest covering more than 0.008%. This sample also appeared in a second study, on human thymus T cells.

This receptor was identified in a girl under two years old with a congenital heart defect. Material: thymocytes. V and J are TRBV5-5 and TRBJ2-1; 8 positions agree with TRBD1. The CDR3 sequence: CASSYPARGHPDNEQFF. The CDR3 DNA reads TGTGCCAGCAGCTACCCGGCCAGGGGGCATCCTGACAATGAGCAGTTCTTC.